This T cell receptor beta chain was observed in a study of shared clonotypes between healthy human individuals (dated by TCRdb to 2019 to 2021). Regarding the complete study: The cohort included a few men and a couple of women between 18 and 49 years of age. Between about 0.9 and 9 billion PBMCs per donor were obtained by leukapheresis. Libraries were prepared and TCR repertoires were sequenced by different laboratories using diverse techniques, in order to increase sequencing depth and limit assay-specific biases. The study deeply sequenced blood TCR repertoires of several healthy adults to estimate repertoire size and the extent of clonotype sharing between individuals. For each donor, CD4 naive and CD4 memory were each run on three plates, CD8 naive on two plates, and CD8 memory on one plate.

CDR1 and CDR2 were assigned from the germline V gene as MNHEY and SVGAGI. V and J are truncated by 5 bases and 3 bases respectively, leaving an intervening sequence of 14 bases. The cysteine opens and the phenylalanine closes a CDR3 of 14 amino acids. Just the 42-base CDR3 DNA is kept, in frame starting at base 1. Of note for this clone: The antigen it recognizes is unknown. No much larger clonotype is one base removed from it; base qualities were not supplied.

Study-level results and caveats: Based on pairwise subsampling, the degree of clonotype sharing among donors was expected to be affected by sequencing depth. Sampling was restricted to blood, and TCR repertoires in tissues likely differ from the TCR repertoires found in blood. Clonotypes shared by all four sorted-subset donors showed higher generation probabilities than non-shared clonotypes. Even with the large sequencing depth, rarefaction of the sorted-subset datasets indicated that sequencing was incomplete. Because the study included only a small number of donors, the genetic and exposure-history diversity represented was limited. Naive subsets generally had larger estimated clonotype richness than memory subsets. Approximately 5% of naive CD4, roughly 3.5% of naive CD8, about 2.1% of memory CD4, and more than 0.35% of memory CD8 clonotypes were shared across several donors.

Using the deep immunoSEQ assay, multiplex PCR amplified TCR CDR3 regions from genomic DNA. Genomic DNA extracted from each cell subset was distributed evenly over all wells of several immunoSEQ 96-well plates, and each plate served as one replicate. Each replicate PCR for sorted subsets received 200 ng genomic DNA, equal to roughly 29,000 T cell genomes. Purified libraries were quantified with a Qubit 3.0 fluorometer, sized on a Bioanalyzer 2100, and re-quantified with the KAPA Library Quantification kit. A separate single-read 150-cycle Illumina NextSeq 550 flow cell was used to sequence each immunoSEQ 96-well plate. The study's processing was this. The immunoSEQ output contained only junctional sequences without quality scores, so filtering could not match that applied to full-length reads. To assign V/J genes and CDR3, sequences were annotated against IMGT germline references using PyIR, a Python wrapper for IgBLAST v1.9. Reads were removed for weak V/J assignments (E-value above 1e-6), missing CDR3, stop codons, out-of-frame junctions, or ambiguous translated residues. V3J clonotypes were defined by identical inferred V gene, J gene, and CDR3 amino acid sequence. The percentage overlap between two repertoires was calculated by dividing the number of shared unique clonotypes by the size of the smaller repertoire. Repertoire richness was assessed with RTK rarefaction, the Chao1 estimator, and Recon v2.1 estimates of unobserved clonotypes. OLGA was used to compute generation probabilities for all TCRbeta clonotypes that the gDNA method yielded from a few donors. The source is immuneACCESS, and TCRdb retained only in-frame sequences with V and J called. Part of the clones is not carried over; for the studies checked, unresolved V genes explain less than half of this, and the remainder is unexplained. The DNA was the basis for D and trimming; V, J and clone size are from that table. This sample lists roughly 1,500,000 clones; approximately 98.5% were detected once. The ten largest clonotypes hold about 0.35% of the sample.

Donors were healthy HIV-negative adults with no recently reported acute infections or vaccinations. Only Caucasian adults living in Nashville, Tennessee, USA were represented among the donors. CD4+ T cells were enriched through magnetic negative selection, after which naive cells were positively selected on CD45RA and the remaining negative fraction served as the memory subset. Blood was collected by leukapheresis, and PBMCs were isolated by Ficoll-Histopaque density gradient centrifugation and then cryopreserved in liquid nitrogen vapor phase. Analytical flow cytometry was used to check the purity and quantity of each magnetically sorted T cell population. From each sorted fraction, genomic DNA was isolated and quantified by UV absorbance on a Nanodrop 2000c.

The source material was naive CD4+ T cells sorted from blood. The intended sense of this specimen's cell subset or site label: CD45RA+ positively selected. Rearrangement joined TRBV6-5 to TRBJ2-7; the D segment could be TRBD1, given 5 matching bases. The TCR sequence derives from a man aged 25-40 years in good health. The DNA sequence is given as TGTGCCAGCAGTCCAATAAAAGACAGCTACGAGCAGTACTTC. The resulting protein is CASSPIKDSYEQYF.